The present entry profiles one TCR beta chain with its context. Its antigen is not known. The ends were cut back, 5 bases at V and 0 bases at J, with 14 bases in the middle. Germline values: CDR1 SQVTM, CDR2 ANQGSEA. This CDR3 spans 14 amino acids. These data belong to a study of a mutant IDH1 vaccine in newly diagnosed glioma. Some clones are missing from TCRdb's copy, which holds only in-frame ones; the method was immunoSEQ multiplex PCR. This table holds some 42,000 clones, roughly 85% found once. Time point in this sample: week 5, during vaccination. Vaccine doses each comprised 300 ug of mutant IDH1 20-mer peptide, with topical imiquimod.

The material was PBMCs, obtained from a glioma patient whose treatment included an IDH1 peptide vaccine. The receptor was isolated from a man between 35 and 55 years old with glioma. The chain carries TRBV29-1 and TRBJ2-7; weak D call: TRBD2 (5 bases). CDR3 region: CSVIRTSSSYEQYF. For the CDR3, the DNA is TGCAGCGTTATTCGGACTTCCAGCTCCTACGAGCAGTACTTC.